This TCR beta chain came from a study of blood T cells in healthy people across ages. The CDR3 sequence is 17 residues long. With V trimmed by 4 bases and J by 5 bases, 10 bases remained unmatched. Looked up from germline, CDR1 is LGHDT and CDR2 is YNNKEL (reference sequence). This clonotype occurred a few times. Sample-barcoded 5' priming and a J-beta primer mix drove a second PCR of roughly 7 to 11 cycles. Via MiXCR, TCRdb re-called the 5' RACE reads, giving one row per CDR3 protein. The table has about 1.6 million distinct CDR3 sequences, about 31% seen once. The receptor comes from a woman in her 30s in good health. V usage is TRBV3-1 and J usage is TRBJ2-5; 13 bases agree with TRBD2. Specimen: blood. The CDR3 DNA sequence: TGTGCCAGCAGCCCAGGGACTAGCGGGGCCAACCGGGAGACCCAGTACTTC. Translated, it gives CASSPGTSGANRETQYF.